Listed here is a single T cell receptor beta chain. This sample is part of a study of OX40 agonist ivuxolimab in advanced cancers. At the level of the study: The group had a mean age of 60 years, ranged from 23 to 79, and was approximately 81% male.

Autoimmune disease history or systemic immunosuppression meant exclusion. Per the germline V gene, CDR1 is SNHLY and CDR2 is FYNNEI. The CDR3 runs 12 residues. The V and J ends lost 9 bases and 1 base, in that order; junction bases with no gene match: 3. The data were produced by immunoSEQ multiplex PCR, yet TCRdb's version contains in-frame clones alone and is incomplete. Here the sample spans tens of thousands of clones, roughly 80% being singletons. The source is an adult with an advanced solid tumor such as melanoma, head and neck, liver or kidney cancer. Sequencing was performed on CD4+ or CD8+ T cells sorted from blood, taken in a trial of the OX40 agonist ivuxolimab. This rearrangement joins TRBV2 to TRBJ2-7; 7 nucleotides agree with TRBD1. The CDR3 region is CASNRGSYEQYV. The CDR3 region has the DNA TGTGCCAGTAACAGGGGATCCTACGAGCAGTACGTC.